Listed below are T cell receptor beta chains from one sample, sequenced in a study of Ad26.COV2.S vaccination and SARS-CoV-2 variants. Generated by immunoSEQ multiplex PCR, the TCRdb table keeps only in-frame clones and is missing some. In the table there are about 460,000 clones, about 89% of which are singletons. Sequences were derived from peripheral blood, sampled in a trial of Ad26.COV2.S vaccine versus placebo. The receptors stem from a person between 18 and 65 years old who received the Ad26.COV2.S COVID-19 vaccine or a placebo. Both conserved end residues are part of each CDR3. The D gene is left open where the match is weak. Expanded clones get a size class; other rows say once, few or many, or leave the size out.

j_gene: TRBJ2-3; d_gene: TRBD2; abundance: .; v_gene: TRBV7-6; CDR3aa: CASSLTGGSSDTQYF; CDR3nt: TGTGCCAGCAGCTTAACTGGCGGGAGCTCAGATACGCAGTATTTT
j_gene: TRBJ2-5; d_gene: .; abundance: few; v_gene: TRBV7-9; CDR3aa: CASSRTTLVGLETQYF; CDR3nt: TGTGCCAGCAGCCGTACGACTCTAGTCGGGCTGGAGACCCAGTACTTC
j_gene: TRBJ1-5; d_gene: TRBD1; abundance: .; v_gene: TRBV3-1/TRBV3-2; CDR3aa: CASSHLIWDRDIDQPQHF; CDR3nt: TGTGCCAGCAGCCACCTGATATGGGACAGGGATATCGATCAGCCCCAGCATTTT
j_gene: TRBJ2-1; d_gene: .; abundance: .; v_gene: TRBV7-9; CDR3aa: CASSLERGAGEQFF; CDR3nt: TGTGCCAGCAGCTTAGAGAGGGGGGCAGGAGAGCAGTTCTTC
j_gene: TRBJ1-2; d_gene: TRBD1; abundance: .; v_gene: TRBV9; CDR3aa: CASSTGQGGLYGYTF; CDR3nt: TGTGCCAGCAGCACCGGACAGGGTGGTTTATATGGCTACACCTTC
j_gene: TRBJ1-2; d_gene: .; abundance: once; v_gene: TRBV20-1; CDR3aa: CSASSGDYGYTF; CDR3nt: TGCAGTGCTAGTTCCGGGGACTATGGCTACACCTTC
j_gene: TRBJ2-5; d_gene: TRBD2; abundance: .; v_gene: TRBV6-1; CDR3aa: CASRLAGGGETQYF; CDR3nt: TGTGCCAGCAGGTTAGCGGGAGGAGGGGAGACCCAGTACTTC
j_gene: TRBJ1-3; d_gene: .; abundance: .; v_gene: TRBV5-1; CDR3aa: CASSVSGVSGNTIYF; CDR3nt: TGCGCCAGCAGTGTTTCCGGGGTATCTGGAAACACCATATATTTT
j_gene: TRBJ1-4; d_gene: .; abundance: .; v_gene: TRBV19; CDR3aa: CASVSRGSNEKLFF; CDR3nt: TGTGCCAGCGTTTCGCGCGGGAGTAATGAAAAACTGTTTTTT
j_gene: TRBJ1-5; d_gene: .; abundance: .; v_gene: TRBV3-1/TRBV3-2; CDR3aa: CASSDKTVDQPQHF; CDR3nt: TGTGCCAGCAGCGACAAGACAGTGGATCAGCCCCAGCATTTT
j_gene: TRBJ2-1; d_gene: .; abundance: .; v_gene: TRBV6-5; CDR3aa: CASSRTDPGRFF; CDR3nt: TGTGCCAGCAGTCGGACAGATCCCGGGCGGTTCTTC
j_gene: TRBJ2-5; d_gene: .; abundance: .; v_gene: TRBV7-7; CDR3aa: CASSLTWGVQETQYF; CDR3nt: TGTGCTAGCAGTCTCACGTGGGGGGTCCAAGAGACCCAGTACTTC
j_gene: TRBJ2-3; d_gene: TRBD1; abundance: .; v_gene: TRBV18; CDR3aa: CASSPGTGGRSDTQYF; CDR3nt: TGTGCCAGCTCACCTGGGACAGGGGGAAGGTCAGATACGCAGTATTTT
j_gene: TRBJ2-2; d_gene: TRBD2; abundance: .; v_gene: TRBV18; CDR3aa: CASSPRLAGAAGELFF; CDR3nt: TGTGCCAGCTCACCAAGGCTAGCGGGAGCGGCCGGGGAGCTGTTTTTT
j_gene: TRBJ2-3; d_gene: .; abundance: .; v_gene: TRBV6-5; CDR3aa: CASSYSAGFTDTQYF; CDR3nt: TGTGCCAGCAGTTACTCGGCAGGGTTCACAGATACGCAGTATTTT
j_gene: TRBJ1-4; d_gene: .; abundance: .; v_gene: TRBV19; CDR3aa: CASRSLGPNNHKLFF; CDR3nt: TGTGCCAGTAGAAGCCTGGGCCCCAATAACCACAAACTGTTTTTT
j_gene: TRBJ1-4; d_gene: TRBD1; abundance: .; v_gene: TRBV4-2; CDR3aa: CASSQEGDRGGEKLFF; CDR3nt: TGTGCCAGCAGCCAAGAAGGCGACAGGGGTGGTGAAAAACTGTTTTTT
j_gene: TRBJ2-3; d_gene: TRBD2; abundance: .; v_gene: TRBV19; CDR3aa: CARPLAGNTQYF; CDR3nt: TGTGCCAGGCCACTAGCGGGCAATACGCAGTATTTT
j_gene: TRBJ2-3; d_gene: TRBD2; abundance: .; v_gene: TRBV18; CDR3aa: CASSQTGIAGGAFTDTQYF; CDR3nt: TGTGCCAGCTCACAAACAGGGATAGCGGGAGGAGCGTTCACAGATACGCAGTATTTT
j_gene: TRBJ2-2; d_gene: TRBD1; abundance: few; v_gene: TRBV29-1; CDR3aa: CSAGTGLNSGELFF; CDR3nt: TGCAGCGCCGGGACAGGGTTGAATTCCGGGGAGCTGTTTTTT
j_gene: TRBJ2-3; d_gene: .; abundance: .; v_gene: TRBV7-3; CDR3aa: CASSLIVGDTQYF; CDR3nt: TGTGCCAGCAGCTTAATTGTCGGAGATACGCAGTATTTT
j_gene: TRBJ1-5; d_gene: .; abundance: .; v_gene: TRBV15; CDR3aa: CATRKQVALSNQPQHF; CDR3nt: TGTGCCACGCGAAAGCAGGTGGCCCTTAGCAATCAGCCCCAGCATTTT
j_gene: TRBJ2-4; d_gene: TRBD1; abundance: .; v_gene: TRBV29-1; CDR3aa: CSVAPQGLAKNIQYF; CDR3nt: TGCAGCGTTGCACCACAGGGGCTAGCCAAAAACATTCAGTACTTC
j_gene: TRBJ2-3; d_gene: .; abundance: .; v_gene: TRBV6-5; CDR3aa: CASSYSMGETDTQYF; CDR3nt: TGTGCCAGCAGTTACTCGATGGGGGAGACAGATACGCAGTATTTT